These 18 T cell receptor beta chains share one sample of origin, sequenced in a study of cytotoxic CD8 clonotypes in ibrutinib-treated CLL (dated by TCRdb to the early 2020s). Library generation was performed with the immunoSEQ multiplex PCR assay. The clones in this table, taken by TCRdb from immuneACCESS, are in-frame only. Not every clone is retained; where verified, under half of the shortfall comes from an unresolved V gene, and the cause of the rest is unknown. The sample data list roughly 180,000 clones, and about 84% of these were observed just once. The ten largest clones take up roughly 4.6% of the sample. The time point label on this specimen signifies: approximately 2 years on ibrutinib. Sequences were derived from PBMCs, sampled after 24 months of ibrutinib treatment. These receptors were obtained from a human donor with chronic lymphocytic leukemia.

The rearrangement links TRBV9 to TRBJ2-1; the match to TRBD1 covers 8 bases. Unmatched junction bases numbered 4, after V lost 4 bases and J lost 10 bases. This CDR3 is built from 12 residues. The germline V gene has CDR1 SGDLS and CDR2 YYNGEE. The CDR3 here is CASSPHRGEQFF. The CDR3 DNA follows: TGTGCCAGCAGCCCTCACAGGGGGGAGCAGTTCTTC.

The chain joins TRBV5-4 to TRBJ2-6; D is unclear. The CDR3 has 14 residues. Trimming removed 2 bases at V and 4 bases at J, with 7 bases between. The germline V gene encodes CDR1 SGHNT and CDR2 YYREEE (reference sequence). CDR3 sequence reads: CASSLEAGANVLTF. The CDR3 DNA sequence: TGTGCCAGCAGCTTAGAAGCCGGGGCCAACGTCCTGACTTTC.

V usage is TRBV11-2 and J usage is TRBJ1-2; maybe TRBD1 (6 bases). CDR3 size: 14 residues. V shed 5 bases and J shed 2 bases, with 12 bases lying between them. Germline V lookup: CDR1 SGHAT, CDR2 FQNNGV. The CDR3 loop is CASSVGQTNYGYTF. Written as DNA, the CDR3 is TGTGCCAGCAGCGTCGGACAGACCAACTATGGCTACACCTTC. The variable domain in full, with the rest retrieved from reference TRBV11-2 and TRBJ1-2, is EAGVAQSPRYKIIEKRQSVAFWCNPISGHATLYWYQQILGQGPKLLIQFQNNGVVDDSQLPKDRFSAERLKGVDSTLKIQPAKLEDSAVYLCASSVGQTNYGYTFGSGTRLTVV.

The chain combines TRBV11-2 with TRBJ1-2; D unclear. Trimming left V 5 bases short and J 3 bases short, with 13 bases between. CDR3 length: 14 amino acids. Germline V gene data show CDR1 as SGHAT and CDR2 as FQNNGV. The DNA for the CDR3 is TGTGCCAGCAGCACGACAAGTGGATACTATGGCTACACCTTC. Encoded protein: CASSTTSGYYGYTF.

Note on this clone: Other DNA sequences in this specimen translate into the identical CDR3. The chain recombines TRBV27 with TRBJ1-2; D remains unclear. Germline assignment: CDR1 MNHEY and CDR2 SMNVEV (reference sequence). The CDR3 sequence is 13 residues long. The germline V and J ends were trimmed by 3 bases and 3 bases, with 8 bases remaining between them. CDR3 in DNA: TGTGCCAGCAGTTTTCAAGGGTACTATGGCTACACCTTC. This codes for CASSFQGYYGYTF.

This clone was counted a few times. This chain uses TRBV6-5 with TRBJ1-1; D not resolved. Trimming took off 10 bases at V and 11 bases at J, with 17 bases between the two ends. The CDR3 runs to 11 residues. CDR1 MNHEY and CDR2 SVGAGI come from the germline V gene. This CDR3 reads CATLTTLDAFF. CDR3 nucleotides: TGTGCCACCCTAACCACGCTTGATGCTTTCTTT.

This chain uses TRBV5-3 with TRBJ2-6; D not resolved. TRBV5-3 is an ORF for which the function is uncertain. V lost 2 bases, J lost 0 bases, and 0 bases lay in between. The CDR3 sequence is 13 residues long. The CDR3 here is CARSFSGANVLTF. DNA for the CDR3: TGTGCCAGAAGCTTCTCTGGGGCCAACGTCCTGACTTTC.

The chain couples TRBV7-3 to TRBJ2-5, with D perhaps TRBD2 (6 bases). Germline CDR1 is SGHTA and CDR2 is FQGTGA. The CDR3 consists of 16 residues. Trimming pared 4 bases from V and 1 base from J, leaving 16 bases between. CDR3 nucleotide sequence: TGTGCCAGCAGCTGTACCTTTAGCGGAACCCAAGAGACCCAGTACTTC. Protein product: CASSCTFSGTQETQYF.

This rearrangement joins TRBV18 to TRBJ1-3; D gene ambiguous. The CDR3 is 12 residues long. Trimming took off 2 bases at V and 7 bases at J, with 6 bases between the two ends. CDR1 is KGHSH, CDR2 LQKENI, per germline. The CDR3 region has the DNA TGTGCCAGCTCACCAGGGTGGAACACCATATATTTT. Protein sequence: CASSPGWNTIYF.

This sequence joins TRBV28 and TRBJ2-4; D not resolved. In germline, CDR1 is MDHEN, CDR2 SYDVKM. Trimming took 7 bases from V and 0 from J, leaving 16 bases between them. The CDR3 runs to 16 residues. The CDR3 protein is CASTNTIFLAKNIQYF. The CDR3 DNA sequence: TGTGCCAGCACCAACACGATTTTCCTAGCCAAAAACATTCAGTACTTC.

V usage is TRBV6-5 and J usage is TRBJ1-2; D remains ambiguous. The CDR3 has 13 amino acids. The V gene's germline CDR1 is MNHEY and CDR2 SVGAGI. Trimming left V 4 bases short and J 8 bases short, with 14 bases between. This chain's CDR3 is CASSFRIGHGYTF. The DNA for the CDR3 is TGTGCCAGCAGTTTCCGAATTGGGCACGGCTACACCTTC.

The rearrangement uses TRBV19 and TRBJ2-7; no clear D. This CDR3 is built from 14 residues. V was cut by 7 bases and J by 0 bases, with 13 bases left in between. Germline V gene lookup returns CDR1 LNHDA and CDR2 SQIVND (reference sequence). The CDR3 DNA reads TGTGCCAGTAAGGTGGTTGCGAGCTCCTACGAGCAGTACTTC. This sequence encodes CASKVVASSYEQYF.

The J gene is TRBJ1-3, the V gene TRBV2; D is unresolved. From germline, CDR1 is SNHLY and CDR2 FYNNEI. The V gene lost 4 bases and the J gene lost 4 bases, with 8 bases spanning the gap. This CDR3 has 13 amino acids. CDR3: CASSGSTGNTIYF. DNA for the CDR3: TGTGCCAGCAGTGGTTCGACCGGAAACACCATATATTTT. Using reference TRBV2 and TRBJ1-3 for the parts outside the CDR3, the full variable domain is EPEVTQTPSHQVTQMGQEVILRCVPISNHLYFYWYRQILGQKVEFLVSFYNNEISEKSEIFDDQFSVERPDGSNFTLKIRSTKLEDSAMYFCASSGSTGNTIYFGEGSWLTVV.

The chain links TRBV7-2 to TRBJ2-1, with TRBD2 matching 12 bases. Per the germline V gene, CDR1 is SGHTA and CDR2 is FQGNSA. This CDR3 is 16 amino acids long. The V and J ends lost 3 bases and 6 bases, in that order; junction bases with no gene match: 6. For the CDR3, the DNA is TGTGCCAGCAGCTTGACTAGCGGGAGTGAGAGCAATGAGCAGTTCTTC. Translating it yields CASSLTSGSESNEQFF.

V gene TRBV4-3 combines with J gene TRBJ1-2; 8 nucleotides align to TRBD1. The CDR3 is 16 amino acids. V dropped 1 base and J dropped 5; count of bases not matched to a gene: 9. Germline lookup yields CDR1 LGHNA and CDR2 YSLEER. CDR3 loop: CASSQVGPWTGYGYTF. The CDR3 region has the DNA TGCGCCAGCAGCCAAGTTGGACCGTGGACAGGGTATGGCTACACCTTC.

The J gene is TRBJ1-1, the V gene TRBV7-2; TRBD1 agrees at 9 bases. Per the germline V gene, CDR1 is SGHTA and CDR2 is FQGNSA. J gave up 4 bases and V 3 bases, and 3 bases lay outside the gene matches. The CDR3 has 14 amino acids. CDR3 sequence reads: CASSLTGGPTEAFF. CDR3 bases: TGTGCCAGCAGCTTGACAGGGGGGCCCACTGAAGCTTTCTTT.

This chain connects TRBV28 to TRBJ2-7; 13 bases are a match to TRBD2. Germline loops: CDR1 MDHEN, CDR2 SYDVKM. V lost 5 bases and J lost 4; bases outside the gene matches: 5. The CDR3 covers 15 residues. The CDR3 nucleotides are TGTGCCAGCAGTGACTGGACTAGCGGGAGTTACGAGCAGTACTTC. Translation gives CASSDWTSGSYEQYF.

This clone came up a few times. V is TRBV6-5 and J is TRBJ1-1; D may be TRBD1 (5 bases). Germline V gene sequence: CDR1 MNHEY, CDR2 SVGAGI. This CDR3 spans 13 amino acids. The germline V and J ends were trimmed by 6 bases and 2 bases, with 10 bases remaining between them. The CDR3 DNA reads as TGTGCCAGCAGGCGGTGGGACAACACTGAAGCTTTCTTT. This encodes CASRRWDNTEAFF.